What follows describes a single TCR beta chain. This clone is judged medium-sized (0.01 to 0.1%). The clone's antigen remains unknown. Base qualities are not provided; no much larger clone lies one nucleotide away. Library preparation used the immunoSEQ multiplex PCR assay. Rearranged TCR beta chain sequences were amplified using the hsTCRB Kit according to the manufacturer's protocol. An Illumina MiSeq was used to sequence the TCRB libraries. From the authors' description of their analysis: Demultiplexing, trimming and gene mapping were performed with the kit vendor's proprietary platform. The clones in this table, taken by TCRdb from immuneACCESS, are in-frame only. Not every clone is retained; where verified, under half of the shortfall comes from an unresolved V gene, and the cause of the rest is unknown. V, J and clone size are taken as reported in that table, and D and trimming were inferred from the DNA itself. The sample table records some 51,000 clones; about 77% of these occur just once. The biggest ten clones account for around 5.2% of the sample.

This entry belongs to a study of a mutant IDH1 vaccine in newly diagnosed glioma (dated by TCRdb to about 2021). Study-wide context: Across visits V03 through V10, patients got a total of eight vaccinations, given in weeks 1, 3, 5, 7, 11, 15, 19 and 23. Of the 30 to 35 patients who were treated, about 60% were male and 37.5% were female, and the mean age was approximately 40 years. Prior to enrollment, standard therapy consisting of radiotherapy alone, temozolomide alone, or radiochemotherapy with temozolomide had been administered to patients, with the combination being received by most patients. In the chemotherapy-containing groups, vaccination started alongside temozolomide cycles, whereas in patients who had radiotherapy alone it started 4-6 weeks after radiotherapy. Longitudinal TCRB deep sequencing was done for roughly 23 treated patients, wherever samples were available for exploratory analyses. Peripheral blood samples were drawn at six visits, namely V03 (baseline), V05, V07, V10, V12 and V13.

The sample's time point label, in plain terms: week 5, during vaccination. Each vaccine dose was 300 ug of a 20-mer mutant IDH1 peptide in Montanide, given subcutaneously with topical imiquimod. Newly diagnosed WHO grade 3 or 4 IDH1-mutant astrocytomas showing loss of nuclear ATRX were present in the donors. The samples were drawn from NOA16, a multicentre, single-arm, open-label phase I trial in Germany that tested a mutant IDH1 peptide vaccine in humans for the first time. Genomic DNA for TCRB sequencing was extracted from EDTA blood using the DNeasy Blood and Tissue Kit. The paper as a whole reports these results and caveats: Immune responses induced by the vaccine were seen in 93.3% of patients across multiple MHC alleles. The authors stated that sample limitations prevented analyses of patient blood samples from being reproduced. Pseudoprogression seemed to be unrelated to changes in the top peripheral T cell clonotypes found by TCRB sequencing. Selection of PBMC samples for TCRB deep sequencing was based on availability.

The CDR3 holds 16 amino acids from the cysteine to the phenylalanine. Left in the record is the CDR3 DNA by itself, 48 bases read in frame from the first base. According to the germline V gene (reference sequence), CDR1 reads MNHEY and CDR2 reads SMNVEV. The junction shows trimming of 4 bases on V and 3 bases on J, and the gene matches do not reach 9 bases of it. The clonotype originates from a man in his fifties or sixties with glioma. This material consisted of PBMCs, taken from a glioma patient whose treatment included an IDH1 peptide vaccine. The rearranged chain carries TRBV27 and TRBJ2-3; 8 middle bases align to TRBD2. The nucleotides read TGTGCCAGCAGTTCTACGCTCGGGGGGGCAACAGATACGCAGTATTTT. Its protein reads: CASSSTLGGATDTQYF.